One T cell receptor (beta chain) is described in this entry. Germline V gene sequence: CDR1 SGHRS, CDR2 YFSETQ. V lost 2 bases to trimming and J lost 3 bases; unmatched junction nucleotides: 3. The CDR3 has 15 residues. The repertoire was sequenced with immunoSEQ multiplex PCR; TCRdb's copy has only in-frame clones and lacks some. The table has more than 55,000 clones, more than 80% seen once. The sample is drawn from a study of T cell changes during pregnancy in multiple sclerosis. The origin of this receptor is a female donor with multiple sclerosis, enrolled in a pregnancy study. Material: peripheral blood, obtained in the third trimester of pregnancy. The rearrangement joins TRBV5-1 to TRBJ2-1; 9 bases map to TRBD2. Here the CDR3 DNA reads TGCGCCAGCAGCTTAGCGGGGGGCCTCTACAATGAGCAGTTCTTC. Protein sequence: CASSLAGGLYNEQFF.